This is a list of T cell receptor beta chains from one sample in a study of cytomegalovirus exposure and HLA in healthy donors. Sequenced by immunoSEQ multiplex PCR; TCRdb stores in-frame clones only, minus some. The repertoire has 97,000 or so clones, roughly 80% of them found once; the top ten carry roughly 9.6%. The material sequenced was PBMCs. Receptor source: a male donor in good health and CMV-seropositive. CDR3s include the opening cysteine and the closing phenylalanine or tryptophan. The D gene is left open where the match is weak. Some rows mark clone size as missing; the rest say once, few, many or name a class of expanded clone.

V gene	clone size	J gene	D gene	CDR3 protein	CDR3 DNA
TRBV18	NA	TRBJ2-5	NA	CASSPSGTRHETQYF	TGTGCCAGCTCACCTTCCGGGACACGCCATGAGACCCAGTACTTC
TRBV9	NA	TRBJ2-3	NA	CASSVVSWGVSTDTQYF	TGTGCCAGCAGCGTAGTGAGTTGGGGGGTGTCCACAGATACGCAGTATTTT
TRBV7-9	few	TRBJ1-1	TRBD1	CASSRDRGFTEAFF	TGTGCCAGCAGCCGGGACAGGGGATTCACTGAAGCTTTCTTT
TRBV5-5	NA	TRBJ1-2	NA	CASSLGGSQPGYTF	TGTGCCAGCAGCTTGGGGGGCTCACAGCCCGGCTACACCTTC
TRBV28	NA	TRBJ1-5	TRBD1	CASSFRTGANRPQHF	TGTGCCAGCAGTTTTCGGACAGGGGCCAATCGGCCCCAGCATTTT
TRBV4-3	medium-sized	TRBJ2-5	TRBD2	CASSQDRRGGYQYF	TGCGCCAGCAGCCAAGATCGGCGGGGAGGGTACCAGTACTTC
TRBV7-9	NA	TRBJ2-1	TRBD2	CSEGGRAGNEQFF	TGTTCGGAGGGCGGGAGGGCCGGTAATGAGCAGTTCTTC
TRBV19	NA	TRBJ2-3	NA	CATTGTDTQYF	TGTGCCACGACAGGAACAGATACGCAGTATTTT
TRBV9	NA	TRBJ2-7	NA	CASSVGQGPSYEQYF	TGTGCCAGCAGCGTTGGTCAGGGTCCTTCCTACGAGCAGTACTTC
TRBV6-1	NA	TRBJ2-1	NA	CASSVQDRRQFF	TGTGCCAGCAGTGTACAAGACAGAAGACAGTTCTTC
TRBV7-3	NA	TRBJ2-7	NA	CASSFEGTEQYF	TGTGCCAGCAGCTTTGAAGGGACTGAGCAGTACTTC
TRBV28	once	TRBJ1-5	TRBD1	CASSLTGDQPQHF	TGTGCCAGCAGTTTAACAGGGGATCAGCCCCAGCATTTT
TRBV16	NA	TRBJ1-1	TRBD1	CASSQSGAGGAFF	TGTGCCAGCAGCCAATCGGGGGCAGGGGGAGCTTTCTTT
TRBV28	NA	TRBJ2-5	NA	CASSSPGRLGAFQETQYF	TGTGCCAGCAGTTCCCCGGGTAGGCTTGGGGCTTTCCAAGAGACCCAGTACTTC
TRBV9	NA	TRBJ2-2	TRBD2	CASSFRGGAANTGELFF	TGTGCCAGCAGCTTTCGGGGGGGCGCCGCGAACACCGGGGAGCTGTTTTTT
TRBV28	NA	TRBJ1-1	TRBD1	CASSLPRGGTGDAFF	TGTGCCAGCAGCCTACCCCGAGGCGGGACAGGGGACGCTTTCTTT
TRBV4-2	NA	TRBJ2-7	TRBD2	CASSQVKREGKNEQYF	TGTGCCAGCAGCCAAGTTAAACGGGAGGGAAAGAACGAGCAGTACTTC
TRBV5-1	NA	TRBJ2-1	TRBD2	CASSNSGAAYNEQFF	TGCGCCAGCAGCAATAGCGGGGCCGCCTACAATGAGCAGTTCTTC
TRBV4-1	NA	TRBJ2-3	NA	CASSQARLGGTDTQYF	TGCGCCAGCAGCCAAGCCCGACTAGGTGGCACAGATACGCAGTATTTT
TRBV7-3	NA	TRBJ2-7	TRBD1	CASSLSSGGLGEQYF	TGTGCCAGCAGCTTAAGCTCAGGGGGCTTGGGGGAGCAGTACTTC
TRBV10-2	once	TRBJ2-6	NA	CASSERTGPGANVLTF	TGCGCCAGCAGTGAACGAACAGGGCCTGGGGCCAACGTCCTGACTTTC
TRBV28	NA	TRBJ2-3	TRBD2	CASSLLGGILLTDTQYF	TGTGCCAGCAGTCTACTCGGGGGGATACTTCTCACAGATACGCAGTATTTT
TRBV7-3	NA	TRBJ2-5	TRBD1	CASSPGDRARETQYF	TGTGCCAGCAGCCCGGGGGACAGGGCCCGGGAGACCCAGTACTTC
TRBV19	once	TRBJ1-2	NA	CASSTGRGGADGYTF	TGTGCCAGTAGCACCGGGAGGGGGGGCGCGGATGGCTACACCTTC
TRBV7-8	NA	TRBJ2-3	TRBD2	CASSSGLETDTQYF	TGTGCCAGCAGCTCGGGACTAGAAACAGATACGCAGTATTTT
TRBV29-1	NA	TRBJ2-1	TRBD2	CSVERDYQTLYNEQFF	TGCAGCGTTGAACGGGACTACCAAACGCTCTACAATGAGCAGTTCTTC
TRBV4-2	few	TRBJ2-3	TRBD2	CASSQDNGGSPADTQYF	TGTGCCAGCAGCCAAGATAACGGCGGGAGCCCCGCAGATACGCAGTATTTT
TRBV10-3	NA	TRBJ1-2	TRBD1	CAISELDRSNYGYTF	TGTGCCATCAGTGAGTTGGACAGGAGTAACTATGGCTACACCTTC
TRBV19	NA	TRBJ2-2	TRBD1	CASRGTGGPGELFF	TGTGCCAGTAGAGGGACAGGGGGCCCCGGGGAGCTGTTTTTT
TRBV7-9	NA	TRBJ2-3	TRBD1	CASSLADRGPDTDTQYF	TGTGCCAGCAGCTTAGCCGACAGGGGGCCTGACACAGATACGCAGTATTTT
TRBV7-6	few	TRBJ2-7	TRBD2	CASSLEGLAEQYF	TGTGCCAGCAGCTTAGAGGGACTAGCGGAGCAGTACTTC
TRBV4-3	few	TRBJ1-1	TRBD1	CASSQAGGGVKNTEAFF	TGCGCCAGCAGCCAAGCAGGGGGCGGTGTGAAGAACACTGAAGCTTTCTTT
TRBV6-6	once	TRBJ1-2	TRBD1	CASSPTGVNYGYTF	TGTGCCAGCAGCCCTACAGGGGTTAACTATGGCTACACCTTC
TRBV7-9	NA	TRBJ2-7	NA	CASSLPTTEQYF	TGTGCCAGCAGCTTACCTACCACGGAGCAGTACTTC
TRBV5-1	NA	TRBJ2-2	TRBD1	CASSLRTGLGGELFF	TGCGCCAGCAGCTTGCGGACAGGTCTAGGCGGGGAGCTGTTTTTT
TRBV28	NA	TRBJ2-7	TRBD2	CASSSPASGAYEQYF	TGTGCCAGCAGTTCCCCGGCTAGCGGAGCCTACGAGCAGTACTTC
TRBV18	NA	TRBJ2-1	NA	CASSPPVLHYNEQFF	TGTGCCAGCTCACCACCGGTACTGCACTACAATGAGCAGTTCTTC
TRBV2	few	TRBJ2-7	NA	CASIGQPYEQYF	TGTGCCAGCATAGGACAGCCCTACGAGCAGTACTTC
TRBV6-6	NA	TRBJ2-7	TRBD1	CASSPRDRSSYEQYF	TGTGCCAGCAGTCCCCGGGACAGGAGCTCCTACGAGCAGTACTTC
TRBV6-5	once	TRBJ1-5	NA	CALLRGDSNQPQHF	TGTGCCCTCCTCCGCGGGGATAGCAATCAGCCCCAGCATTTT
TRBV28	NA	TRBJ1-2	NA	CASSLNTDYGYTF	TGTGCCAGCAGTTTAAACACCGACTATGGCTACACCTTC
TRBV7-2	NA	TRBJ1-1	NA	CASSTRPRSNRAFF	TGTGCCAGCAGCACCCGCCCTAGGTCAAATCGAGCTTTCTTT
TRBV19	NA	TRBJ2-1	TRBD2	CASKPGLASNEQFF	TGTGCCAGTAAGCCGGGACTAGCAAGCAATGAGCAGTTCTTC
TRBV28	NA	TRBJ1-1	TRBD1	CASSPQDRGNTEAFF	TGTGCCAGCAGTCCACAGGACAGGGGGAACACTGAAGCTTTCTTT
TRBV27	NA	TRBJ2-2	TRBD1	CASSLGSGTGNTGELFF	TGTGCCAGCAGTTTAGGCTCCGGGACAGGGAACACCGGGGAGCTGTTTTTT
TRBV19	NA	TRBJ2-1	NA	CATSSRPDLGDEQFF	TGTGCCACTTCTAGCCGACCTGACCTCGGGGATGAGCAGTTCTTC
TRBV5-6	NA	TRBJ2-7	TRBD1	CASSPGTGAREQYF	TGTGCCAGCAGCCCCGGGACAGGGGCGCGCGAGCAGTACTTC
TRBV6-5	NA	TRBJ2-7	TRBD1	CASSLTGTGEQYF	TGTGCCAGCAGCCTGACAGGGACGGGCGAGCAGTACTTC
TRBV12-1	NA	TRBJ1-2	NA	CASSFPRQLTSNYGYTF	TGTGCCAGCAGCTTTCCCCGACAGTTAACGTCTAACTATGGCTACACCTTC
TRBV7-7	NA	TRBJ2-1	TRBD2	CASSPSGTSGNEQFF	TGTGCCAGCAGCCCCTCCGGGACTAGCGGGAATGAGCAGTTCTTC
TRBV4-2	NA	TRBJ2-7	NA	CASSQDLMGRTITYEQYF	TGTGCCAGCAGCCAAGATCTTATGGGCAGGACTATCACCTACGAGCAGTACTTC
TRBV11-2	few	TRBJ2-2	TRBD1	CASSFRQGANTGELFF	TGTGCCAGCAGCTTTAGACAGGGGGCAAACACCGGGGAGCTGTTTTTT
TRBV19	NA	TRBJ2-7	TRBD2	CASSIEAGASYEQYF	TGTGCCAGTAGTATAGAAGCGGGAGCTTCGTACGAGCAGTACTTC